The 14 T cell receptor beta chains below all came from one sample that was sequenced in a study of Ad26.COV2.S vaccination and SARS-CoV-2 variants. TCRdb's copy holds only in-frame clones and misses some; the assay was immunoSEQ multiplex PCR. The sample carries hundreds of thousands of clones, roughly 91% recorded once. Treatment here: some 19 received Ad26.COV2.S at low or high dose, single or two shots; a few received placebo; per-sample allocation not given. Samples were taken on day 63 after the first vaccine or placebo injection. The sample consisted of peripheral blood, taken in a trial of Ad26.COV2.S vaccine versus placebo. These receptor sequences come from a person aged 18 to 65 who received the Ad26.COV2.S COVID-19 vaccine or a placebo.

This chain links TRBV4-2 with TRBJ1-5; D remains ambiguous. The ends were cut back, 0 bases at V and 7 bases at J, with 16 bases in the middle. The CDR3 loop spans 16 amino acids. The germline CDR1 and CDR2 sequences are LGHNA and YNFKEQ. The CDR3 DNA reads TGTGCCAGCAGCCAAGATCAAACTTCGACCGGGCAGCCCCAGCATTTT. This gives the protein CASSQDQTSTGQPQHF.

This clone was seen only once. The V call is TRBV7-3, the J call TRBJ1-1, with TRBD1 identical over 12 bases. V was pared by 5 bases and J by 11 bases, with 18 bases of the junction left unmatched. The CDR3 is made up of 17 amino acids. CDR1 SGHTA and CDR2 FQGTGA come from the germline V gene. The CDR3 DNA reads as TGTGCCAGCAGCCGAAGTCCCGCCGGGACAGGGGGCTCGGGGGCTTTCTTT. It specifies CASSRSPAGTGGSGAFF.

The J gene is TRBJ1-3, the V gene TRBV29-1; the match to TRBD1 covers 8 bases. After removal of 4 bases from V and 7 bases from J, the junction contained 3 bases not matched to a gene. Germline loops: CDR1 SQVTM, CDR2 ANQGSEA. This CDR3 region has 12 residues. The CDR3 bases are TGCAGCGTTGGACAGGGGAGTAACACCATATATTTT. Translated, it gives CSVGQGSNTIYF.

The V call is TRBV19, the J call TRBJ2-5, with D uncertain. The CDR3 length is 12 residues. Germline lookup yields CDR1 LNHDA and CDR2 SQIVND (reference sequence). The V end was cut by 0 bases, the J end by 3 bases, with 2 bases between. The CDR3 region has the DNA TGTGCCAGTAGTATAGACAAAGAGACCCAGTACTTC. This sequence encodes CASSIDKETQYF.

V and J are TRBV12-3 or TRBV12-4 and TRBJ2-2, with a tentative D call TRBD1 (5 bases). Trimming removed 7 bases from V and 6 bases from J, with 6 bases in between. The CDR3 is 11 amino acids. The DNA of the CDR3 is TGTGCCAGCACAGGGCCCGGGGAGCTGTTTTTT. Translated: CASTGPGELFF.

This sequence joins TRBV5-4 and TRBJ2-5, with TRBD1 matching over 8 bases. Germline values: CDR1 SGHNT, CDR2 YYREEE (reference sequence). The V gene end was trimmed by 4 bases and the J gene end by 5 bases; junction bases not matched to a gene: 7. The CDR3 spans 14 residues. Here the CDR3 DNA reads TGTGCCAGCAGCCGAACTGACAGGGGTGAGACCCAGTACTTC. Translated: CASSRTDRGETQYF.

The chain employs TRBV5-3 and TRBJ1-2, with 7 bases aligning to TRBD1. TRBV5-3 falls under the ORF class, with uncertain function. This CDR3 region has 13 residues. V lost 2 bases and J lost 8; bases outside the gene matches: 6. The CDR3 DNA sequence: TGTGCCAGAAGCTTCGCACAGGGGAGAGGCTACACCTTC. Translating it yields CARSFAQGRGYTF.

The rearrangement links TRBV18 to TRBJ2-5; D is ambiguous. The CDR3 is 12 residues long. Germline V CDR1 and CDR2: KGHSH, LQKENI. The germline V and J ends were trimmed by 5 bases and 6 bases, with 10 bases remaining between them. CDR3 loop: CASSGQMKTQYF. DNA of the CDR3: TGTGCCAGCTCAGGGCAGATGAAGACCCAGTACTTC.

The CDR3 DNA follows: TGTGCCTGGGGGGACAGGGGGCATTATGGCTACACCTTC. This translates into CAWGDRGHYGYTF. This rearrangement joins TRBV30 to TRBJ1-2, with 12 positions matching TRBD1. With 5 bases clipped from V and 5 bases from J, the junction kept 3 bases outside the gene matches. CDR3 length equals 13 residues. Per the germline V gene, CDR1 is GTSNPN and CDR2 is SVGIG (reference sequence).

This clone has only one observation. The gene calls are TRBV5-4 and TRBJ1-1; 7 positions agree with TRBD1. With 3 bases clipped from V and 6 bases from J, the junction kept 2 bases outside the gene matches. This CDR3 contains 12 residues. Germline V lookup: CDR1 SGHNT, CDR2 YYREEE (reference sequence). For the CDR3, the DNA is TGTGCCAGCAGCTGGGGACAGTCTGAAGCTTTCTTT. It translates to CASSWGQSEAFF.

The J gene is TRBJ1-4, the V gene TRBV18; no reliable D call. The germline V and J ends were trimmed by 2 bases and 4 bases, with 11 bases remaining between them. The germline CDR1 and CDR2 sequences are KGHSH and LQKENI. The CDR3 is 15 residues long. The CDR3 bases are TGTGCCAGCTCACCAAGTACACGGAGTAATGAAAAACTGTTTTTT. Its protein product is CASSPSTRSNEKLFF.

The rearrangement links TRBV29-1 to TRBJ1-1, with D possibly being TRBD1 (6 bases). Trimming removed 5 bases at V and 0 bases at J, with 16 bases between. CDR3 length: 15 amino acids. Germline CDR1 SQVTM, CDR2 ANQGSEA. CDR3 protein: CSVRGFTGMNTEAFF. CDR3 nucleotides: TGCAGCGTTCGAGGTTTCACAGGGATGAACACTGAAGCTTTCTTT. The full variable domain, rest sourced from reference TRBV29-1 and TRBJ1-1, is SAVISQKPSRDICQRGTSLTIQCQVDSQVTMMFWYRQQPGQSLTLIATANQGSEATYESGFVIDKFPISRPNLTFSTLTVSNMSPEDSSIYLCSVRGFTGMNTEAFFGQGTRLTVV.

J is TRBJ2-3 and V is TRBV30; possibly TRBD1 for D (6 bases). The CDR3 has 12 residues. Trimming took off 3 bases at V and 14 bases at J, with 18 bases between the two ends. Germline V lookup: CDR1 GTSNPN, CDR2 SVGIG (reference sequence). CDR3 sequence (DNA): TGTGCCTGGAGCGACGCAGGGGACGCGGCGTATTTT. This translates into CAWSDAGDAAYF. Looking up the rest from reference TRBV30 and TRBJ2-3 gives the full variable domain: SQTIHQWPATLVQPVGSPLSLECTVEGTSNPNLYWYRQAAGRGLQLLFYSVGIGQISSEVPQNLSASRPQDRQFILSSKKLLLSDSGFYLCAWSDAGDAAYFGPGTRLTVL.

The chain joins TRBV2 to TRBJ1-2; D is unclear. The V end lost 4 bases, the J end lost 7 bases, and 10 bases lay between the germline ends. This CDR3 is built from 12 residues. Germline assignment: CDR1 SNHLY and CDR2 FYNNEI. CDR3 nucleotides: TGTGCCAGCAGTGGGTGGGTATCTGGCTACACCTTC. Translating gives CASSGWVSGYTF.